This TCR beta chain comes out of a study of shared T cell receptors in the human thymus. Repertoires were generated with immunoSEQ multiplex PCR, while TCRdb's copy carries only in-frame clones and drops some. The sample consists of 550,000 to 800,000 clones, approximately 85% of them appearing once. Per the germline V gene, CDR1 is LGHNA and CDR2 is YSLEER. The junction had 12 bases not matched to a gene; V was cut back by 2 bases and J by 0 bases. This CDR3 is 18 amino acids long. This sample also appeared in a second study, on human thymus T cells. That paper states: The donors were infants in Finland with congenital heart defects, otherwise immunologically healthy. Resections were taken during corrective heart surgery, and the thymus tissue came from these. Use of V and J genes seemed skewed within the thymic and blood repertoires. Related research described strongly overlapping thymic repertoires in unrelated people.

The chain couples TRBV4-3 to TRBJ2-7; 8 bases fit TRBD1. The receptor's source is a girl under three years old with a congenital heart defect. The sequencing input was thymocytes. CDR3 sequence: CASSQQLGRQGTSYEQYF. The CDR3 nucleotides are TGCGCCAGCAGCCAACAATTAGGAAGACAGGGGACCTCCTACGAGCAGTACTTC.